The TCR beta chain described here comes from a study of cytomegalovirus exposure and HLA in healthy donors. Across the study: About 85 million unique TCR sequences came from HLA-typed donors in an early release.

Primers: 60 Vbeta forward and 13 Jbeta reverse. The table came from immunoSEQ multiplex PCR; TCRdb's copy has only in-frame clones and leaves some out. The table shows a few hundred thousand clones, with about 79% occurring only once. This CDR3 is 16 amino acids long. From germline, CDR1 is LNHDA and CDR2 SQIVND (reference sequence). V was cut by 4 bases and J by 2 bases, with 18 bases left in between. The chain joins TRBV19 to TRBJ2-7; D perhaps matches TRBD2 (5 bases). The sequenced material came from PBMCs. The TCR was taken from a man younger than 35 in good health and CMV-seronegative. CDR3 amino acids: CASSNPPSRGTYEQYF. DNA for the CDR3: TGTGCCAGTAGTAACCCACCCTCTCGGGGAACCTACGAGCAGTACTTC.